This T cell receptor beta chain was recovered during a study of T cell responses to AZD1222 COVID-19 vaccine. About the research overall: The analysis combined second doses at about 4 or about 12 weeks. Overall study results and limits: With two AZD1222 doses given, Spike-specific TCR breadth and depth both rose. Possibly, clonal diversity was underestimated; donors were largely white British and included more females.

Sequencing used immunoSEQ multiplex PCR; TCRdb keeps in-frame clones, though not all of them. Seen here are 95,000 to 150,000 clones, 85% to 90% observed once, and the top ten hold around 8.6%. Note on this clone: As yet, its antigen is unknown.

The V and J ends lost 8 bases and 4 bases, in that order; junction bases with no gene match: 4. The germline V gene has CDR1 MGHDK and CDR2 SYGVNS. The CDR3 sequence is 14 residues long. This receptor was identified in an adult in good health. The chain recombines TRBV25-1 with TRBJ2-1; 11 bases align to TRBD2. This specimen was peripheral blood, taken on day 0 of AZD1222 vaccination. The CDR3, as DNA: TGTGCCAGCGCCCTAGCGGGGGGTTACAATGAGCAGTTCTTC. Translated, it gives CASALAGGYNEQFF.